Following are 32 T cell receptor beta chains from one sample sequenced in a study of blood T cell repertoires in COVID-19. Using immunoSEQ multiplex PCR, the repertoire was profiled, and TCRdb retains in-frame clones only, with some absent. The sample contains some 80,000 clones, approximately 90% of which appear only once. The sequenced material came from peripheral blood. The receptors were gathered from a man aged 50 or older with COVID-19, enrolled during active disease.

The genes are TRBV30 and TRBJ1-5, with D possibly being TRBD1 (5 bases). The germline gives CDR1 GTSNPN, CDR2 SVGIG (reference sequence). CDR3 length: 15 amino acids. V lost 5 bases, J lost 0 bases, and 14 bases lay in between. CDR3 region: CAWASGGYSNQPQHF. The DNA for the CDR3 is TGTGCCTGGGCCTCCGGGGGGTATAGCAATCAGCCCCAGCATTTT.

V is TRBV5-6 and J is TRBJ2-1; a possible D gene is TRBD2 (6 bases). Deletions cut 5 bases from V and 7 bases from J, with 10 bases between. The germline V gene has CDR1 SGHDT and CDR2 YYEEEE. This CDR3 region has 12 residues. CDR3 amino acids: CASRYRENEQFF. CDR3 DNA: TGTGCCAGCAGGTATCGGGAGAATGAGCAGTTCTTC.

The CDR3 DNA reads TGTGCCAGCAGCCGTGGGACAGGGGAGGGTGGGCCCCAGCATTTT. It translates to CASSRGTGEGGPQHF. This chain links TRBV7-9 with TRBJ1-5; TRBD1 matches at 10 bases. After removal of 5 bases from V and 9 bases from J, the junction contained 10 bases not matched to a gene. This CDR3 has 15 residues. CDR1 is SEHNR and CDR2 is FQNEAQ in the germline V gene (reference sequence).

This sequence joins TRBV6-6 and TRBJ2-7; 13 nucleotides align to TRBD2. The germline gives CDR1 MNHNY, CDR2 SVGAGI (reference sequence). Trimming at V came to 5 bases and at J to 4 bases, leaving 14 bases not matched to a gene. CDR3 size: 18 residues. DNA of the CDR3: TGTGCCAGCAGTCCCACGTGGAGACTAGCGGGAGGCCTGTACGAGCAGTACTTC. This sequence encodes CASSPTWRLAGGLYEQYF.

The rearrangement joins TRBV11-2 to TRBJ1-6, with D perhaps TRBD1 (6 bases). The ends were cut back, 0 bases at V and 6 bases at J, with 12 bases in the middle. There are 16 residues in the CDR3. CDR1 SGHAT and CDR2 FQNNGV come from the germline V gene. The CDR3 sequence is CASSLDTQGINSPLHF. CDR3 nucleotide sequence: TGTGCCAGCAGCTTAGATACGCAGGGGATTAATTCACCCCTCCACTTT.

The chain carries TRBV18 and TRBJ2-3; D is perhaps TRBD2 (5 bases). Trimming removed 4 bases at V and 2 bases at J, with 7 bases between. The CDR3 totals 13 residues. Germline V lookup: CDR1 KGHSH, CDR2 LQKENI. CDR3 residues: CASSQGDTDTQYF. DNA of the CDR3: TGTGCCAGCTCACAGGGAGACACAGATACGCAGTATTTT. Complete variable domain (other parts from reference TRBV18 and TRBJ2-3): NAGVMQNPRHLVRRRGQEARLRCSPMKGHSHVYWYRQLPEEGLKFMVYLQKENIIDESGMPKERFSAEFPKEGPSILRIQQVVRGDSAAYFCASSQGDTDTQYFGPGTRLTVL.

The V call is TRBV6-2 or TRBV6-3, the J call TRBJ2-2; no clear D gene. V lost 7 bases and J 2 bases, leaving 11 bases between the germline ends. The germline gives CDR1 MNHEY, CDR2 SVGEGT. The CDR3 sequence is 14 residues long. The CDR3 spells CASTPARNTGELFF. The CDR3 DNA is TGTGCCAGCACCCCAGCGAGAAACACCGGGGAGCTGTTTTTT.

The rearrangement uses TRBV4-1 and TRBJ2-3; tentative D call: TRBD1 (6 bases). This CDR3 is 14 amino acids long. With 2 bases removed from V and 11 bases from J, the gap between germline ends came to 17 bases. The V gene's germline CDR1 is MGHRA and CDR2 YSYEKL. CDR3 sequence: CASSQYLGTIGQYF. CDR3 bases: TGCGCCAGCAGCCAATACCTAGGGACAATCGGGCAGTATTTT.

The rearrangement joins TRBV19 to TRBJ1-5, with 8 bases lining up with TRBD1. Germline CDR1 and CDR2: LNHDA and SQIVND (reference sequence). The CDR3 runs to 16 residues. The V gene end was trimmed by 7 bases and the J gene end by 3 bases; junction bases not matched to a gene: 11. The CDR3 spells CASTYGQGITNQPQHF. The CDR3 DNA follows: TGTGCCAGTACCTATGGACAGGGCATAACCAATCAGCCCCAGCATTTT. Full variable domain (rest looked up from reference TRBV19 and TRBJ1-5): DGGITQSPKYLFRKEGQNVTLSCEQNLNHDAMYWYRQDPGQGLRLIYYSQIVNDFQKGDIAEGYSVSREKKESFPLTVTSAQKNPTAFYLCASTYGQGITNQPQHFGDGTRLSIL.

This clone is a singleton in its sample. This chain connects TRBV3-1 (or the pseudogene TRBV3-2) to TRBJ2-7, with 8 nucleotides matching TRBD2. The CDR3 has 18 amino acids. Germline V gives CDR1 LGHDT, CDR2 YNNKEL (reference sequence). The J segment lost 2 bases and the V segment lost 1 base, leaving 13 bases of the junction unmatched. CDR3 sequence: CASSQGWALLAATYEQYF. In DNA, the CDR3 is TGTGCCAGCAGCCAAGGTTGGGCCCTACTAGCGGCCACCTACGAGCAGTACTTC.

V is TRBV5-5 and J is TRBJ2-2; D not certain. In germline, CDR1 is SGHKS, CDR2 YYEKEE (reference sequence). The CDR3 covers 16 residues. Trimming stripped 1 base from V and 4 bases from J, with 14 bases between. CDR3 DNA: TGTGCCAGCAGCTTGTCGTTTCAGGTCGGCACCGGGGAGCTGTTTTTT. Amino acid sequence: CASSLSFQVGTGELFF.

The chain uses TRBV24-1 and TRBJ2-1, with 10 bases identical to TRBD2. The CDR3 spans 16 residues. The V gene end was trimmed by 3 bases and the J gene end by 4 bases; junction bases not matched to a gene: 5. CDR1 is KGHDR and CDR2 is SFDVKD in the germline V gene. The CDR3 nucleotides read TGTGCCACCAGTGATCCGCGACTAGCGGGTTACAATGAGCAGTTCTTC. Translated, it gives CATSDPRLAGYNEQFF.

V and J are TRBV10-3 and TRBJ2-1; D ambiguous. The CDR3 is 15 residues long. V lost 8 bases and J 2 bases, leaving 16 bases between the germline ends. Germline assignment: CDR1 ENHRY and CDR2 SYGVKD. The CDR3 DNA is TGTGCCATCCAGCCGAGCGATTCGCCCTACAATGAGCAGTTCTTC. Its translation: CAIQPSDSPYNEQFF.

This clone turned up a few times. The J gene is TRBJ2-5, the V gene TRBV6-5, with D tentatively TRBD1 (6 bases). V was clipped by 2 bases and J by 1 base, with 11 bases between them. CDR3 size: 15 residues. Germline values: CDR1 MNHEY, CDR2 SVGAGI. CDR3 sequence reads: CASSYGGQTQETQYF. In nucleotides, the CDR3 is TGTGCCAGCAGTTACGGGGGCCAGACCCAAGAGACCCAGTACTTC.

The CDR3: CASRSSGALDTQYF. Written as DNA, the CDR3 is TGTGCCAGCAGGTCTAGCGGGGCACTGGATACGCAGTATTTT. The chain uses TRBV2 and TRBJ2-3; 9 bases fit TRBD2. With V trimmed by 6 bases and J by 6 bases, 7 bases remained unmatched. The CDR3 has 14 residues. Germline CDR1 reads SNHLY; CDR2 reads FYNNEI.

The rearrangement uses TRBV5-1 and TRBJ2-5; 7 bases agree with TRBD1. The CDR3 sequence is 18 residues long. Germline CDR1 reads SGHRS; CDR2 reads YFSETQ. V shed 1 base, J shed 2 bases, and the junction held 14 bases outside the gene matches. DNA for the CDR3: TGCGCCAGCAGCTTGTTGGGGACAGCCCGAAGTAATCAAGAGACCCAGTACTTC. Translated: CASSLLGTARSNQETQYF.

The chain recombines TRBV2 with TRBJ1-6; 10 bases match TRBD1. V lost 9 bases and J lost 5; bases outside the gene matches: 4. CDR1 is SNHLY and CDR2 is FYNNEI in the germline V gene. The CDR3 runs to 14 residues. CDR3 DNA sequence: TGTGCCAGAGGCGGGACAGGGGATAATTCACCCCTCCACTTT. Amino acids: CARGGTGDNSPLHF.

The chain recombines TRBV24-1 with TRBJ2-2, with D maybe TRBD2 (5 bases). The CDR3 covers 14 residues. Trimming stripped 0 bases from V and 4 bases from J, with 5 bases between. Germline values: CDR1 KGHDR, CDR2 SFDVKD. The DNA for the CDR3 is TGTGCCACCAGTGATTTGACTAGCACCGGGGAGCTGTTTTTT. Its translation: CATSDLTSTGELFF.

The rearrangement links TRBV6-6 to TRBJ2-3; D call uncertain. V gave up 6 bases and J gave up 2 bases, with 6 bases separating them. Germline V gives CDR1 MNHNY, CDR2 SVGAGI (reference sequence). The CDR3 is 12 amino acids. The CDR3 region is CASRESTDTQYF. The CDR3 nucleotides read TGTGCCAGCAGGGAGTCCACAGATACGCAGTATTTT.

The chain recombines TRBV7-3 with TRBJ2-3, with TRBD2 matching 10 bases. V gave up 4 bases and J gave up 0 bases; unmatched junction bases: 7. Germline values: CDR1 SGHTA, CDR2 FQGTGA. This CDR3 has 17 amino acids. The CDR3 is CASSSKTSGSSTDTQYF. The CDR3 DNA is TGTGCCAGCAGCTCAAAGACTAGCGGGTCTAGCACAGATACGCAGTATTTT.

This clone was observed once. The chain carries TRBV29-1 and TRBJ1-5; the match to TRBD1 covers 12 bases. Germline CDR1 is SQVTM and CDR2 is ANQGSEA. The length of the CDR3 is 18 residues. V lost 6 bases, J lost 0 bases, and 12 bases stayed unmatched. This CDR3 reads CSVPRDRGHLDSNQPQHF. CDR3 in DNA: TGCAGCGTCCCCCGGGACAGGGGGCATCTTGATAGCAATCAGCCCCAGCATTTT.

The chain joins TRBV5-6 to TRBJ2-1, with 10 bases identical to TRBD2. Trimming cost V 0 bases and J 4 bases; bases outside gene matches: 4. Germline CDR1 and CDR2: SGHDT and YYEEEE. This CDR3 has 16 residues. Here the CDR3 DNA reads TGTGCCAGCAGCTTGGGGGGACTAGCGCTATACAATGAGCAGTTCTTC. Translation: CASSLGGLALYNEQFF. The full variable domain, its missing parts supplied by reference TRBV5-6 and TRBJ2-1, is DAGVTQSPTHLIKTRGQQVTLRCSPKSGHDTVSWYQQALGQGPQFIFQYYEEEERQRGNFPDRFSGHQFPNYSSELNVNALLLGDSALYLCASSLGGLALYNEQFFGPGTRLTVL.

The chain links TRBV12-5 to TRBJ2-2; 11 nucleotides line up with TRBD1. The CDR3 contains 17 residues. V gave up 2 bases and J gave up 6 bases; unmatched junction bases: 8. CDR1 is LGHNT, CDR2 FRNRAP, per germline. CDR3 sequence: CASGLLGQGAYPGELFF. For the CDR3, the DNA is TGTGCTAGTGGTTTGTTAGGACAGGGGGCGTATCCCGGGGAGCTGTTTTTT.

The rearrangement joins TRBV7-8 to TRBJ2-2; maybe TRBD2 (6 bases). Trimming cost V 5 bases and J 2 bases, with 15 bases left between them. Germline CDR1 is SGHVS and CDR2 is FQNEAQ. The CDR3 has 16 residues. CDR3 coding DNA: TGTGCCAGCAGCACATTGACTAGTCGCAACACCGGGGAGCTGTTTTTT. Protein product: CASSTLTSRNTGELFF.

The genes are TRBV30 and TRBJ1-1; D remains ambiguous. Between the trimmed V and J ends, which lost 5 bases and 5 bases, there was a span of 6 bases. The CDR3 totals 10 residues. Per the germline V gene, CDR1 is GTSNPN and CDR2 is SVGIG (reference sequence). CDR3 sequence (DNA): TGTGCCTGGTCCTTGACTGAAGCTTTCTTT. The encoded protein is CAWSLTEAFF.

The chain has TRBV6-5 and TRBJ2-6; 12 positions agree with TRBD1. Germline V CDR1 and CDR2: MNHEY, SVGAGI. J was trimmed by 11 bases and V by 8 bases; bases with no gene match: 4. CDR3 length: 13 amino acids. CDR3: CASRDRGLDVLTF. The CDR3 DNA follows: TGTGCCAGCCGGGACAGGGGGCTCGACGTCCTGACTTTC.

The V gene is TRBV4-3, the J gene TRBJ2-7; 7 bases map to TRBD1. V lost 4 bases and J lost 3; bases outside the gene matches: 6. Germline V gives CDR1 LGHNA, CDR2 YSLEER. The CDR3 is made up of 14 amino acids. The CDR3 sequence is CASSPGTASYEQYF. The CDR3 DNA is TGCGCCAGCAGCCCCGGGACAGCCAGCTACGAGCAGTACTTC.

The chain carries TRBV29-1 and TRBJ1-1, with D uncertain. V shed 0 bases and J shed 5 bases, with 7 bases lying between them. Germline CDR1 and CDR2: SQVTM and ANQGSEA. The CDR3 runs 12 residues. The CDR3 spells CSVEESGTEAFF. Here the CDR3 DNA reads TGCAGCGTTGAAGAGTCGGGGACTGAAGCTTTCTTT.

J is TRBJ2-4 and V is TRBV19, with D maybe TRBD1 (5 bases). Per germline, CDR1 LNHDA and CDR2 SQIVND (reference sequence). With 7 bases removed from V and 0 bases from J, the gap between germline ends came to 16 bases. There are 16 residues in the CDR3. CDR3 sequence (DNA): TGTGCCAGTACCACACGACAGTCGGTAGCCAAAAACATTCAGTACTTC. It translates to CASTTRQSVAKNIQYF.

V is TRBV24-1 and J is TRBJ1-3; 9 bases are a match to TRBD1. CDR3 length equals 15 residues. Germline V lookup: CDR1 KGHDR, CDR2 SFDVKD. The V and J ends lost 5 bases and 2 bases, in that order; junction bases with no gene match: 3. The CDR3 DNA is TGTGCCACCAGTGCCGGGACAGGGCCTGGAAACACCATATATTTT. As protein: CATSAGTGPGNTIYF.

J is TRBJ2-7 and V is TRBV11-2, with a possible D match to TRBD2 (6 bases). Germline V gene sequence: CDR1 SGHAT, CDR2 FQNNGV. This CDR3 region has 16 residues. Trimming cost V 2 bases and J 1 base, with 15 bases left between them. DNA of the CDR3: TGTGCCAGCAGCTTATCTTTCGGGAGTGGGTCCTACGAGCAGTACTTC. This sequence encodes CASSLSFGSGSYEQYF.

This chain connects TRBV9 to TRBJ2-7, with D maybe TRBD1 (5 bases). Germline CDR1 SGDLS, CDR2 YYNGEE. Deletions cut 2 bases from V and 2 bases from J, with 14 bases between. The CDR3 spans 15 residues. This CDR3 is CASSVEDTPAYEQYF. The DNA of the CDR3 is TGTGCCAGCAGCGTCGAGGACACTCCAGCCTACGAGCAGTACTTC.